The T cell receptor (beta chain) under discussion was sequenced for a study of blood T cell repertoires in COVID-19. Study-level background: The origin of the acute and convalescent COVID-19 samples was the United States, Italy and Spain.

TCRdb's copy holds only in-frame clones and misses some; the assay was immunoSEQ multiplex PCR. The sample contains about 150,000 clones, about four fifths of which appear only once. Germline-derived CDR1 and CDR2 are SGHAT and FQDESV (reference sequence). The CDR3 contains 13 residues. Between the trimmed V and J ends, which lost 5 bases and 2 bases, there was a span of 10 bases. This receptor was obtained from a human donor with acute or convalescent COVID-19. The donor label of this sample is uncertain. The chain combines TRBV11-1 with TRBJ2-7; D is possibly TRBD1 (6 bases). Sequencing was carried out using peripheral blood. The CDR3 is CASSKRTAYEQYF. CDR3 bases: TGTGCCAGCAGCAAAAGGACAGCCTACGAGCAGTACTTC. Combining the CDR3 with reference TRBV11-1 and TRBJ2-7 gives the whole variable domain EAEVAQSPRYKITEKSQAVAFWCDPISGHATLYWYRQILGQGPELLVQFQDESVVDDSQLPKDRFSAERLKGVDSTLKIQPAELGDSAMYLCASSKRTAYEQYFGPGTRLTVT.